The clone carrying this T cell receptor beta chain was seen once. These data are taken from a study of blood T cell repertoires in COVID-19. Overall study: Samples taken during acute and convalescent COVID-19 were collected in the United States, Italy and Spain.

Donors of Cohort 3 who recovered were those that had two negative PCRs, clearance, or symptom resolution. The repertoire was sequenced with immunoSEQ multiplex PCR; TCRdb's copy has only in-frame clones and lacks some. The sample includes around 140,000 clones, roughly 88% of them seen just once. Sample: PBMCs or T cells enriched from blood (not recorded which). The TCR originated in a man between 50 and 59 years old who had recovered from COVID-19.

The CDR3 loop reads CAISELSRRETQYF. The CDR3 region has the DNA TGTGCCATCAGTGAGTTGTCAAGGAGGGAGACCCAGTACTTC. The chain joins TRBV10-3 to TRBJ2-5; D is possibly TRBD2 (5 bases). CDR3 size: 14 residues. Germline lookup yields CDR1 ENHRY and CDR2 SYGVKD. The V gene lost 1 base and the J gene lost 5 bases, with 11 bases spanning the gap.